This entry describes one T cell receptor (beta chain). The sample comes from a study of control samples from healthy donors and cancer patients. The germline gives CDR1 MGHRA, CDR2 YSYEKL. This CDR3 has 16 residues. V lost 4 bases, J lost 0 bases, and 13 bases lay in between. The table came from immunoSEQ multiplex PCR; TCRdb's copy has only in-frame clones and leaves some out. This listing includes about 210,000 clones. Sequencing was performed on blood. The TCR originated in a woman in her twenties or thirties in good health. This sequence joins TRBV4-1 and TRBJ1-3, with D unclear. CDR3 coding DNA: TGCGCCAGCAGCCCCCCAGCAGGCAGCTCTGGAAACACCATATATTTT. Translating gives CASSPPAGSSGNTIYF.